This TCR beta chain was retrieved from a study of blood T cell repertoires in COVID-19. Overall study context: From the United States, Italy and Spain came samples of acute and convalescent COVID-19.

Per the germline V gene, CDR1 is MGHRA and CDR2 is YSYEKL. The CDR3 sequence is 14 residues long. Trimming took 5 bases from V and 6 from J, leaving 16 bases between them. Sequencing was performed with immunoSEQ multiplex PCR; in TCRdb, only in-frame clones are kept and a portion is missing. The data hold about 390,000 clones, with around nine tenths observed a single time. Recruits, aged about 18 to 95 years, lived in 25 or so US areas. Participants reported their clinical history, and cohort assignment relied on those reports. Before being deemed recovered, Cohort 3 donors had two negative PCRs, clearance, or symptom resolution.

The chain links TRBV4-1 to TRBJ1-2; D possibly corresponds to TRBD1 (5 bases). The specimen sequenced was PBMCs or T cells enriched from blood (not recorded which). This clonotype was obtained from a woman in her fifties or sixties who had recovered from COVID-19. Here the CDR3 reads CASSDAGGGHGYTF. The CDR3, as DNA: TGCGCCAGCAGCGACGCGGGGGGAGGGCATGGCTACACCTTC.